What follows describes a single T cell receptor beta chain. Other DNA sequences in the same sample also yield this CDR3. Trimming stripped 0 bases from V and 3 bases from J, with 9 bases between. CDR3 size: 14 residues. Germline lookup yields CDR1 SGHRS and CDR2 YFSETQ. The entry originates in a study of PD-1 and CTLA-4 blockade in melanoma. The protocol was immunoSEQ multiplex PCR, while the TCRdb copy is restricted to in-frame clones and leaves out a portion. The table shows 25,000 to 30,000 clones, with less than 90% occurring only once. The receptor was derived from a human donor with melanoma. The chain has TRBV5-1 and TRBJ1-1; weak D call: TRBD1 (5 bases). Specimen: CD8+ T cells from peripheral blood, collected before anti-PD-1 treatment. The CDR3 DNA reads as TGCGCCAGCAGCTTGGCCGGGGGTTACACTGAAGCTTTCTTT. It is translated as CASSLAGGYTEAFF.